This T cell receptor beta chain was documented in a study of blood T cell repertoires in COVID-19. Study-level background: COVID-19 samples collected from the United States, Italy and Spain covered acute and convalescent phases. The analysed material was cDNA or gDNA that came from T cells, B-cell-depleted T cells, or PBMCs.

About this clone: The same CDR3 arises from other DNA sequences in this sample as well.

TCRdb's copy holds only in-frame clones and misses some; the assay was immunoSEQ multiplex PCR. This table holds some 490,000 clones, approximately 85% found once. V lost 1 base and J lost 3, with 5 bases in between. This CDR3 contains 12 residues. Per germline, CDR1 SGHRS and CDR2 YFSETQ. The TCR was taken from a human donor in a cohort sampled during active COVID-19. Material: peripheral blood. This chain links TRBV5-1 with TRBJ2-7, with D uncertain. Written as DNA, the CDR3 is TGCGCCAGCAGCTTGCCTAGCTACGAGCAGTACTTC. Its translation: CASSLPSYEQYF.